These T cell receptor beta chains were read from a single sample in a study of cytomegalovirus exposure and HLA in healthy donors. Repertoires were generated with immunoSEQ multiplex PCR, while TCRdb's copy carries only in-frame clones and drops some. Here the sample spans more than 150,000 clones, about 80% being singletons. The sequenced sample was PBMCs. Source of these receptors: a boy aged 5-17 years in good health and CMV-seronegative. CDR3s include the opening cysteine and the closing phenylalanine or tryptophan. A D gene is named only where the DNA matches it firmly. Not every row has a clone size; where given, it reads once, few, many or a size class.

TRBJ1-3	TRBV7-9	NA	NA	CASSLKGDANTIYF	TGTGCCAGCAGCCTCAAAGGGGATGCAAACACCATATATTTT
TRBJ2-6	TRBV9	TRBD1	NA	CASNRDRGRENSGANVLTF	TGTGCCAGCAACCGGGACAGGGGGCGAGAGAACTCTGGGGCCAACGTCCTGACTTTC
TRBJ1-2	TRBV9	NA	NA	CASSPHGEGYTF	TGTGCCAGCAGCCCTCATGGGGAGGGCTACACCTTC
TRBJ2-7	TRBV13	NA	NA	CASSLVGGYEQYF	TGTGCCAGCAGCTTAGTCGGCGGCTACGAGCAGTACTTC
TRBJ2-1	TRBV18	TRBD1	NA	CASSGQGRDYNEQFF	TGTGCCAGCTCAGGACAGGGAAGAGACTACAATGAGCAGTTCTTC
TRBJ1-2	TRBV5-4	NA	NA	CASSPDRNYGYTF	TGTGCCAGCAGCCCGGACAGAAACTATGGCTACACCTTC
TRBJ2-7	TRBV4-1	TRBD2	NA	CASSQVPGGSYEQYF	TGCGCCAGCAGCCAAGTACCGGGGGGGTCCTACGAGCAGTACTTC
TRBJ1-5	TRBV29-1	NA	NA	CSVADGTGRDQPQHF	TGCAGCGTGGCCGACGGTACAGGGAGGGATCAGCCCCAGCATTTT
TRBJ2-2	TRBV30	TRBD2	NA	CAWMAGANTGELFF	TGTGCCTGGATGGCGGGAGCGAACACCGGGGAGCTGTTTTTT
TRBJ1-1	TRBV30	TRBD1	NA	CAWRADREGEAFF	TGTGCCTGGAGAGCGGACAGGGAGGGTGAAGCTTTCTTT
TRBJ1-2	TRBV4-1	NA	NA	CASSQERQNYGYTF	TGCGCCAGCAGCCAAGAGCGACAGAACTATGGCTACACCTTC
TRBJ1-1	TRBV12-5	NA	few	CASGLVKKEGTPLNTEAFF	TGTGCTAGTGGTTTGGTAAAAAAGGAGGGGACTCCTTTGAACACTGAAGCTTTCTTT
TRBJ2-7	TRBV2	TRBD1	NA	CASSEVLGQGVREQYF	TGTGCCAGCAGTGAAGTACTAGGACAGGGCGTACGCGAGCAGTACTTC
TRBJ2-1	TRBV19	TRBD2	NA	CASRPWAGAYNEQFF	TGTGCCAGCAGACCCTGGGCGGGAGCGTACAATGAGCAGTTCTTC
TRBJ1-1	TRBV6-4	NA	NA	CASSAYRNTEAFF	TGTGCCAGCAGTGCGTACAGGAACACTGAAGCTTTCTTT
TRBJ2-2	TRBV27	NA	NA	CASSLYPRGGAMAGELFF	TGTGCCAGCAGTTTATACCCCCGTGGGGGGGCGATGGCCGGGGAGCTGTTTTTT
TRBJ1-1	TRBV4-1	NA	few	CASSQGNRAGEAFF	TGCGCCAGCAGCCAAGGGAACAGGGCGGGTGAAGCTTTCTTT
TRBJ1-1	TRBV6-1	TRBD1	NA	CASSEAGTANTEAFF	TGTGCCAGCAGTGAAGCTGGGACAGCGAACACTGAAGCTTTCTTT
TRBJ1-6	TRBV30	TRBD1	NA	CAWSVGTVNSPLHF	TGTGCCTGGAGTGTGGGGACAGTGAATTCACCCCTCCACTTT
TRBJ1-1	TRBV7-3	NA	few	CASSLWSGQGAEAFF	TGTGCCAGCAGCTTATGGTCTGGCCAGGGCGCTGAAGCTTTCTTT
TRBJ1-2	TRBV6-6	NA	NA	CASSPDRANYGYTF	TGTGCCAGCAGTCCTGACAGAGCTAACTATGGCTACACCTTC
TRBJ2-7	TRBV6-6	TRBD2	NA	CASRPSGGIYEQYF	TGTGCCAGCAGACCTAGCGGGGGGATCTACGAGCAGTACTTC
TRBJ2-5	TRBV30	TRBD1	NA	CAIDTGQISGAQYF	TGTGCCATTGATACGGGACAGATCAGTGGGGCCCAGTACTTC
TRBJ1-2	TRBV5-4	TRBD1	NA	CASSFQDREHGYTF	TGTGCCAGCAGCTTCCAGGACAGGGAACATGGCTACACCTTC
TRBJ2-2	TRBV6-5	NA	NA	CASSYWGRANTGELFF	TGTGCCAGCAGTTATTGGGGCAGGGCGAACACCGGGGAGCTGTTTTTT
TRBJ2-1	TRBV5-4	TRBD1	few	CASSIGQGSYNEQFF	TGTGCCAGCAGCATTGGACAGGGGTCCTACAATGAGCAGTTCTTC
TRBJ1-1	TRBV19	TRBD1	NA	CASREQGGVTEAFF	TGTGCCAGTAGGGAACAGGGGGGTGTCACTGAAGCTTTCTTT
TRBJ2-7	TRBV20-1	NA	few	CSARRTYEQYF	TGCAGTGCTAGGAGAACCTACGAGCAGTACTTC
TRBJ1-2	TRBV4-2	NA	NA	CASSHPDQGKHGYTF	TGTGCCAGCAGCCACCCTGACCAGGGTAAACATGGCTACACCTTC
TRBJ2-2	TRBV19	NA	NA	CASSIHGTGELFF	TGTGCCAGTAGTATACACGGTACCGGGGAGCTGTTTTTT
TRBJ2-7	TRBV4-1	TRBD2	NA	CASSQDPLLAGVSYEQYF	TGCGCCAGCAGCCAAGACCCTCTCCTAGCGGGGGTCTCCTACGAGCAGTACTTC
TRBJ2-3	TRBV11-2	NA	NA	CASSFGHGGATDTQYF	TGTGCCAGCAGCTTCGGACACGGCGGGGCCACAGATACGCAGTATTTT
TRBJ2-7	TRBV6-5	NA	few	CASSFLGGSYEQYF	TGTGCCAGCAGTTTCCTAGGAGGGTCCTACGAGCAGTACTTC
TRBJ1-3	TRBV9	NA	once	CASSVDVGGPTSGNTIYF	TGTGCCAGCAGCGTAGATGTTGGGGGCCCCACCTCTGGAAACACCATATATTTT
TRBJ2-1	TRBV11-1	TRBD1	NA	CASSLSQGFYNEQFF	TGTGCCAGCAGCTTATCACAGGGGTTTTACAATGAGCAGTTCTTC
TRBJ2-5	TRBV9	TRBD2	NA	CASSVGVAGQSGETQYF	TGTGCCAGCAGCGTAGGAGTAGCGGGCCAGAGTGGGGAGACCCAGTACTTC
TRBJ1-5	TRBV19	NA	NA	CASSIVADSNQPQHF	TGTGCCAGTAGTATAGTGGCGGATAGCAATCAGCCCCAGCATTTT
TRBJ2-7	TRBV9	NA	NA	CASSPGDRSYEQYF	TGTGCCAGCAGCCCCGGAGACAGATCCTACGAGCAGTACTTC
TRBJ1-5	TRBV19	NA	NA	CASSPASYNQPQHF	TGTGCCAGTAGCCCCGCCTCCTACAATCAGCCCCAGCATTTT
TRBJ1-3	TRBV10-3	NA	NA	CAISSGAGNTIYF	TGTGCCATCAGTTCAGGGGCTGGAAACACCATATATTTT
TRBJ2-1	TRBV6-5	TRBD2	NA	CASRLAGHSYNEQFF	TGTGCCAGCAGACTAGCGGGGCACTCCTACAATGAGCAGTTCTTC
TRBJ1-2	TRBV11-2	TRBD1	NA	CASSSYPRGQLNYGYTF	TGTGCCAGCAGCTCCTACCCGCGGGGACAGCTCAACTATGGCTACACCTTC
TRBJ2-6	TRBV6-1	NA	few	CASSEQDSSGANVLTF	TGTGCCAGCAGTGAACAGGATAGCTCTGGGGCCAACGTCCTGACTTTC
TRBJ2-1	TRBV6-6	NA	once	CASSGPPGDNEQFF	TGTGCCAGCAGTGGGCCCCCCGGGGACAATGAGCAGTTCTTC
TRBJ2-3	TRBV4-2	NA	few	CASSPEGTGSTREADTQYF	TGTGCCAGCAGCCCAGAGGGCACAGGGAGTACCAGAGAGGCAGATACGCAGTATTTT
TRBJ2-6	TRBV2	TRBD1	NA	CASSSGGSGANVLTF	TGTGCCAGCAGTTCAGGGGGCTCTGGGGCCAACGTCCTGACTTTC
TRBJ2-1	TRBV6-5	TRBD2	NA	CASRRSGSSYNEQFF	TGTGCCAGCAGACGTAGCGGGAGCTCCTACAATGAGCAGTTCTTC
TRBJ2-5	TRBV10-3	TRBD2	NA	CAIRGPATSGEETQYF	TGTGCCATCAGGGGCCCTGCGACTAGCGGGGAAGAGACCCAGTACTTC
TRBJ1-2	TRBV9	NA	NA	CASSVARASNYGYTF	TGTGCCAGCAGCGTAGCCAGGGCCTCTAACTATGGCTACACCTTC
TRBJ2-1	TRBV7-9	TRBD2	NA	CASSLGGTSGYNEQFF	TGTGCCAGCAGCTTGGGCGGGACTAGCGGATACAATGAGCAGTTCTTC
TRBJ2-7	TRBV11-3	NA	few	CASSLTMGRTTYEQYF	TGTGCCAGCAGCCTTACAATGGGGCGGACGACCTACGAGCAGTACTTC
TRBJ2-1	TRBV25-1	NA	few	CASSEYFRERHLGQFF	TGTGCCAGCAGTGAATATTTCCGGGAACGCCATCTGGGGCAGTTCTTC
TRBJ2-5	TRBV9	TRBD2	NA	CASSVELAGGSETQYF	TGTGCCAGCAGCGTAGAACTAGCGGGAGGATCTGAGACCCAGTACTTC